The clone carrying this TCR beta chain was found once. Antigen unknown. The study ran its PCR with 60 Vbeta and 13 Jbeta primers. TCRdb's table, derived via immunoSEQ multiplex PCR, lists solely in-frame clones and lacks some. The sample has around 99,000 clones; less than 80% are singletons. The CDR3 has 17 amino acids. Between the trimmed V and J ends, which lost 6 bases and 1 base, there was a span of 17 bases. In germline, CDR1 is SGHDT, CDR2 YYEEEE. The data were taken from a study of cytomegalovirus exposure and HLA in healthy donors. Study results and caveats: In a later analysis, TCR association rates varied by HLA locus: DRB1 most, HLA-C fewest. Later analysis associated a missense DCLRE1C variant with TCR beta V- and J-gene trimming. In a later analysis, compared with equally common non-associated chains, HLA-associated beta chains were more expanded. The study reported that TCR beta sequences accurately predicted HLA-A and HLA-B alleles in most subjects.

This sequence was found in a woman aged 45-65 years in good health and CMV-seropositive. J is TRBJ2-6 and V is TRBV5-6; a possible D gene is TRBD2 (6 bases). Sequenced input: PBMCs. The CDR3 protein is CASNLWRATSGANVLTF. The DNA of the CDR3 is TGTGCCAGCAACTTATGGAGGGCTACATCTGGGGCCAACGTCCTGACTTTC.